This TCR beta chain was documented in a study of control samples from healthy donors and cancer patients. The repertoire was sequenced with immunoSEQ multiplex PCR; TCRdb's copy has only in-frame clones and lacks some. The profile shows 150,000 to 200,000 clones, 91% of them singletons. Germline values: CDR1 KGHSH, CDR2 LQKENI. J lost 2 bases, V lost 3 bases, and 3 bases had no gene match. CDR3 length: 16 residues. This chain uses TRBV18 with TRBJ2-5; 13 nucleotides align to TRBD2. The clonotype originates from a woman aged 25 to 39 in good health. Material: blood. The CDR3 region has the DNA TGTGCCAGCTCACCCCCGACTAGCGGGGGGCAAGAGACCCAGTACTTC. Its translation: CASSPPTSGGQETQYF.